This passage covers 13 T cell receptor beta chains from one sample sequenced in a study of cytomegalovirus exposure and HLA in healthy donors. Assay: immunoSEQ multiplex PCR; the TCRdb copy retains only in-frame clones and omits some. The data hold about 160,000 clones, with around 92% observed a single time. What was sequenced was PBMCs. The source is a man younger than 35 in good health and CMV-seropositive.

V usage is TRBV11-2 and J usage is TRBJ1-3, with D uncertain. The CDR3 is made up of 17 amino acids. Per the germline V gene, CDR1 is SGHAT and CDR2 is FQNNGV. With 4 bases removed from V and 4 bases from J, the gap between germline ends came to 20 bases. CDR3 sequence: CASSSPTPGGLGNTIYF. CDR3 nucleotide sequence: TGTGCCAGCAGCTCACCCACTCCGGGAGGGTTGGGAAACACCATATATTTT.

This chain connects TRBV6-6 to TRBJ2-7, with a possible D match to TRBD1 (6 bases). The CDR3 is 15 residues long. CDR1 and CDR2 (germline): MNHNY, SVGAGI (reference sequence). V was clipped by 2 bases and J by 2 bases, with 13 bases between them. CDR3 protein: CASSYPQTGTYEQYF. DNA for the CDR3: TGTGCCAGCAGTTACCCTCAGACAGGTACCTACGAGCAGTACTTC.

V gene TRBV11-3 combines with J gene TRBJ2-3, with 9 bases matching TRBD1. Germline CDR1 is SGHNT and CDR2 is YENEEA. V lost 3 bases and J lost 5; bases outside the gene matches: 6. The CDR3 runs 15 residues. For the CDR3, the DNA is TGTGCCAGCAGCTTTACTCGACAGGGGGAAGATACGCAGTATTTT. Translated: CASSFTRQGEDTQYF.

This rearrangement joins TRBV27 to TRBJ2-7; TRBD1 aligns across 9 bases. The germline CDR1 and CDR2 sequences are MNHEY and SMNVEV (reference sequence). V shed 8 bases and J 1 base; nucleotides not matched to a gene: 9. This CDR3 contains 15 residues. The CDR3: CASARLGTGSYEQYF. The CDR3 nucleotides are TGTGCCAGCGCCCGTTTGGGGACAGGGTCCTACGAGCAGTACTTC.

The genes are TRBV30 and TRBJ1-4, with 12 bases lining up with TRBD1. Germline-derived CDR1 and CDR2 are GTSNPN and SVGIG (reference sequence). The V gene end was trimmed by 3 bases and the J gene end by 7 bases; junction bases not matched to a gene: 9. This CDR3 comprises 16 residues. CDR3 sequence (DNA): TGTGCCTGGAGCCCTTCTGGGACAGGGGGCAGTGAAAAACTGTTTTTT. This encodes CAWSPSGTGGSEKLFF.

The J gene is TRBJ2-7, the V gene TRBV7-9, with 7 bases fitting TRBD2. The CDR3 sequence is 15 residues long. With V trimmed by 3 bases and J by 5 bases, 10 bases remained unmatched. CDR1 and CDR2 (germline): SEHNR, FQNEAQ (reference sequence). The CDR3 loop is CASSFQYGRNNEQYF. In nucleotides, the CDR3 is TGTGCCAGCAGCTTTCAATACGGGAGGAACAACGAGCAGTACTTC.

The J gene is TRBJ2-1, the V gene TRBV7-9; 9 bases map to TRBD1. This CDR3 has 15 amino acids. The V segment lost 4 bases and the J segment 4 bases; nucleotides outside the gene matches: 5. From germline, CDR1 is SEHNR and CDR2 FQNEAQ (reference sequence). The CDR3 DNA reads as TGTGCCAGCAGCTCCGGGACAGGGAGATACAATGAGCAGTTCTTC. Amino acids: CASSSGTGRYNEQFF.

This chain links TRBV5-4 with TRBJ2-7; perhaps TRBD1 as D (5 bases). Germline V lookup: CDR1 SGHNT, CDR2 YYREEE (reference sequence). The CDR3 extends over 16 amino acids. Trimming removed 0 bases from V and 4 bases from J, with 17 bases in between. CDR3 region: CASSLDPRPTGYEQYF. The CDR3 DNA is TGTGCCAGCAGCTTGGACCCTAGACCAACAGGATACGAGCAGTACTTC.

The rearrangement uses TRBV5-1 and TRBJ1-2; no clear D gene. The V gene's germline CDR1 is SGHRS and CDR2 YFSETQ. V lost 3 bases and J lost 0, with 12 bases in between. The CDR3 covers 15 residues. The DNA of the CDR3 is TGCGCCAGCAGCTGGAGACTTTCCACTAACTATGGCTACACCTTC. Amino acids: CASSWRLSTNYGYTF.

The genes are TRBV20-1 and TRBJ2-1; D is possibly TRBD2 (5 bases). CDR3 size: 11 residues. Germline V CDR1 and CDR2: DFQATT, SNEGSKA (reference sequence). Trimming cost V 6 bases and J 7 bases, with 10 bases left between them. The CDR3 loop reads CSAKLVNEQFF. CDR3 coding DNA: TGCAGTGCCAAACTAGTGAATGAGCAGTTCTTC.

V is TRBV10-3 and J is TRBJ1-2, with 7 bases lining up with TRBD1. Germline loops: CDR1 ENHRY, CDR2 SYGVKD. V shed 4 bases, J shed 2 bases, and the junction held 4 bases outside the gene matches. The length of the CDR3 is 14 residues. The DNA for the CDR3 is TGTGCCATCAGTGGACAGGGTCAAAACTATGGCTACACCTTC. Translated, it gives CAISGQGQNYGYTF.

This clone showed up just a few times. The J gene is TRBJ2-7, the V gene TRBV7-8; 7 bases map to TRBD1. CDR3 length equals 12 residues. Looked up from germline, CDR1 is SGHVS and CDR2 is FQNEAQ. The ends lost 5 bases at V and 6 bases at J; junction bases unmatched: 4. CDR3 in amino acids: CASSGRGREQYF. CDR3 DNA: TGTGCCAGCAGCGGTAGGGGGCGCGAGCAGTACTTC.

This rearrangement joins TRBV30 to TRBJ2-1; 7 bases are a match to TRBD2. The CDR3 totals 12 residues. Per the germline V gene, CDR1 is GTSNPN and CDR2 is SVGIG (reference sequence). The junction had 3 bases not matched to a gene; V was cut back by 0 bases and J by 10 bases. DNA of the CDR3: TGTGCCTGGAGTGTTAAACTAGCGGAGCAGTTCTTC. Translated: CAWSVKLAEQFF. Full variable domain (remainder filled in from reference TRBV30 and TRBJ2-1): SQTIHQWPATLVQPVGSPLSLECTVEGTSNPNLYWYRQAAGRGLQLLFYSVGIGQISSEVPQNLSASRPQDRQFILSSKKLLLSDSGFYLCAWSVKLAEQFFGPGTRLTVL.